A selection of T cell receptor beta chains follows, all from one sample in a study of cytomegalovirus exposure and HLA in healthy donors. TCRdb's copy holds only in-frame clones and misses some; the assay was immunoSEQ multiplex PCR. This table holds some 130,000 clones. The sample consisted of PBMCs. These TCRs come from a woman between 35 and 50 years old in good health and CMV-seronegative. The CDR3 runs from the conserved cysteine through the conserved F or W. A D gene is named only where the DNA matches it firmly.

TRBD1	TRBJ1-1	TRBV25-1	CASSEVTGGNTEAFF	TGTGCCAGCAGTGAGGTAACAGGGGGCAACACTGAAGCTTTCTTT
-	TRBJ1-3	TRBV2	CASSVLVNTIYF	TGTGCCAGCAGTGTTCTCGTAAACACCATATATTTT
-	TRBJ1-5	TRBV6-7	CASSYSAATGSCQPQHF	TGTGCCAGCAGTTACTCAGCGGCGACGGGGTCATGCCAGCCCCAGCATTTT
-	TRBJ1-2	TRBV4-2	CASSQEAGNSGYTF	TGTGCCAGCAGCCAAGAAGCGGGGAATAGTGGCTACACCTTC
TRBD1	TRBJ1-1	TRBV9	CASSTLDRGRTEAFF	TGTGCCAGCAGCACCTTGGACAGGGGGCGCACTGAAGCTTTCTTT
TRBD1	TRBJ2-3	TRBV19	CASSINHRGTRDTQYF	TGTGCCAGTAGTATAAACCACAGGGGGACCCGCGATACGCAGTATTTT
-	TRBJ1-5	TRBV5-1	CASSLEPVSQPQHF	TGCGCCAGCAGCTTGGAACCGGTGAGTCAGCCCCAGCATTTT
TRBD1	TRBJ1-2	TRBV2	CASMGTGLSYGYTF	TGTGCCAGCATGGGGACAGGGTTGAGCTATGGCTACACCTTC
-	TRBJ1-5	TRBV20-1	CSATRDQPQHF	TGCAGTGCTACCAGGGATCAGCCCCAGCATTTT
TRBD2	TRBJ2-1	TRBV7-6	CASSSGLAESSYNEQFF	TGTGCCAGCAGCTCGGGACTAGCCGAAAGCTCCTACAATGAGCAGTTCTTC
TRBD1	TRBJ1-1	TRBV4-3	CASSRRTGDTEAFF	TGCGCCAGCAGCCGCCGGACAGGGGATACTGAAGCTTTCTTT
-	TRBJ1-1	TRBV7-2	CASSSGVGAFF	TGTGCCAGCAGCTCGGGAGTTGGGGCTTTCTTT
TRBD1	TRBJ1-3	TRBV7-9	CASSLAGTAGNTIYF	TGTGCCAGCAGCTTAGCGGGGACAGCTGGAAACACCATATATTTT
TRBD2	TRBJ2-3	TRBV2	CASSGTSGGPADTQYF	TGTGCCAGCAGTGGGACTAGCGGGGGCCCCGCGGATACGCAGTATTTT
TRBD2	TRBJ2-3	TRBV7-8	CASLTSGGVNTQYF	TGTGCCAGCCTGACTAGCGGGGGAGTAAATACGCAGTATTTT
TRBD1	TRBJ1-2	TRBV5-6	CASSKNWGTGSTNYGYTF	TGTGCCAGCAGCAAGAATTGGGGGACAGGGTCAACTAACTATGGCTACACCTTC
TRBD1	TRBJ1-4	TRBV9	CASSSQGAGNEKLFF	TGTGCCAGCAGCTCACAGGGGGCTGGTAATGAAAAACTGTTTTTT
-	TRBJ2-5	TRBV29-1	CSVRLGGETQYF	TGCAGCGTTAGACTAGGTGGGGAGACCCAGTACTTC